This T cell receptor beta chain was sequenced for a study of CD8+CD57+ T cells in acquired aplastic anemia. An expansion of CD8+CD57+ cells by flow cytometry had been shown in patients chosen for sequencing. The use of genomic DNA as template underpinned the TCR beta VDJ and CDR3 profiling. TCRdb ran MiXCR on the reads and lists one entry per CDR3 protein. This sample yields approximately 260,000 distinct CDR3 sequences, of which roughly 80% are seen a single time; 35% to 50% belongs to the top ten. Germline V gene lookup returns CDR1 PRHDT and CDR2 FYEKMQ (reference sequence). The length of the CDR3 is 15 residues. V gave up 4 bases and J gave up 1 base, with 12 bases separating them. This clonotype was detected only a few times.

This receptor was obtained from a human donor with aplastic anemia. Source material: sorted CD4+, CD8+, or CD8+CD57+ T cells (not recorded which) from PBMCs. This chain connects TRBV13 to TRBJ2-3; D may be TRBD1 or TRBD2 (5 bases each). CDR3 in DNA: TGTGCCAGCAGCTCACGGGACGGGGGCACAGATACGCAGTATTTT. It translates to CASSSRDGGTDTQYF.